This is a list of T cell receptor beta chains from one sample in a study of T cell responses to AZD1222 COVID-19 vaccine. Produced via immunoSEQ multiplex PCR; TCRdb's table is partial and in-frame only. The table lists some 140,000 clones, about 93% of them singletons. The sample was peripheral blood, taken 28 days after the second AZD1222 dose. These receptors were taken from an adult who received the AZD1222 COVID-19 vaccine. The CDR3 runs from the conserved cysteine through the conserved F or W. A D gene is named only where the DNA matches it firmly. Some rows mark clone size as missing; the rest say once, few, many or name a class of expanded clone.

.	.	TRBV2	TRBJ2-7	TGTGCCAGCAGTGACGGAGTGGGGGGGCGAGAGCAGTACTTC	CASSDGVGGREQYF
.	.	TRBV19	TRBJ1-1	TGTGCCAGTGGCGGAGGGAGCCACACTGAAGCTTTCTTT	CASGGGSHTEAFF
once	TRBD1	TRBV13	TRBJ2-7	TGTGCCAGCAGCTTAGGAAAGGGGGCAAGCTACGAGCAGTACTTC	CASSLGKGASYEQYF
.	.	TRBV20-1	TRBJ1-2	TGCAGTGCTAGAGACAGGAATGGCTACACCTTC	CSARDRNGYTF
.	.	TRBV19	TRBJ1-6	TGTGCCAGTAGTTGGAAGGGAAATTCACCCCTCCACTTT	CASSWKGNSPLHF
.	TRBD1	TRBV7-9	TRBJ1-2	TGTGCCAGCAGCTTAGTTAGAGGGGGCGCGTTTAACTATGGCTACACCTTC	CASSLVRGGAFNYGYTF
.	.	TRBV12-3/TRBV12-4	TRBJ2-1	TGTGCCAGCAGTTACGGGGGGCATGAGCAGTTCTTC	CASSYGGHEQFF
.	.	TRBV12-3/TRBV12-4	TRBJ1-2	TGTGCCAGCAGTCTCGGACAGCGGGGCTACACCTTC	CASSLGQRGYTF
.	.	TRBV7-9	TRBJ1-3	TGTGCCAGCAGCTTAGCCCAGAATACCTGGGCGTCTGGAAACACCATATATTTT	CASSLAQNTWASGNTIYF
.	.	TRBV7-6	TRBJ1-6	TGTGCCAGCAGCTTAGAAGGGTCTAATAATTCACCCCTCCACTTT	CASSLEGSNNSPLHF
once	.	TRBV28	TRBJ2-1	TGTGCCAGCAGTTCCCCCCGGGTAGTAAAATACAATGAGCAGTTCTTC	CASSSPRVVKYNEQFF
.	.	TRBV6-6	TRBJ1-1	TGTGCCAGCAGTTACGTTGTGTACACTGAAGCTTTCTTT	CASSYVVYTEAFF
.	TRBD1	TRBV3-1/TRBV3-2	TRBJ2-1	TGTGCCAGCAGCCAGGGCCCCGGGACAGGGCCCTACAATGAGCAGTTCTTC	CASSQGPGTGPYNEQFF
.	.	TRBV5-5	TRBJ2-7	TGTGCCAGCAGCTTAAACGGCGGTGCCTACTACGAGCAGTACTTC	CASSLNGGAYYEQYF
once	TRBD1	TRBV5-1	TRBJ2-7	TGCGCCAGCAGCTTGACACCGGGACAGGGAAACTACGAGCAGTACTTC	CASSLTPGQGNYEQYF
.	.	TRBV3-1/TRBV3-2	TRBJ2-6	TGTGCCAGCAGCCAAGAACAGGGACCAAAGAGGGCCAACGTCCTGACTTTC	CASSQEQGPKRANVLTF
.	TRBD1	TRBV5-5	TRBJ1-4	TGTGCCAGCAGAGAGACAGGGGTTTGGGGGAATGAAAAACTGTTTTTT	CASRETGVWGNEKLFF
.	TRBD2	TRBV19	TRBJ2-7	TGTGCCAGTAGTAGGGGGGGAGAGACCTACGAGCAGTACTTC	CASSRGGETYEQYF
.	.	TRBV12-3/TRBV12-4	TRBJ1-1	TGTGCCAGCAGTACAGGGCCCCGGGCGGCTTTCTTT	CASSTGPRAAFF
.	.	TRBV11-3	TRBJ1-4	TGTGCCAGCAGCTTAGTAGTCAGGAAGGGTGGAAAACTGTTTTTT	CASSLVVRKGGKLFF
.	.	TRBV14	TRBJ2-1	TGTGCCAGCAGCCAAGGGGAGGGGGGGCTAAATGAGCAGTTCTTC	CASSQGEGGLNEQFF
.	.	TRBV4-2	TRBJ1-3	TGTGCCAGCAGCCGAGAGGGGGACTCTGGAAACACCATATATTTT	CASSREGDSGNTIYF
.	TRBD1	TRBV9	TRBJ1-6	TGTGCCAGCAGCCAGACAGGGGGGAATTCACCCCTCCACTTT	CASSQTGGNSPLHF
.	.	TRBV5-5	TRBJ2-5	TGTGCCAGCAGTCCACTACCATGGGCGCGCGAGACCCAGTACTTC	CASSPLPWARETQYF
.	.	TRBV5-8	TRBJ1-5	TGTGCCAGCAGTAACGCCGGGACGTCCTTCAATCAGCCCCAGCATTTT	CASSNAGTSFNQPQHF
.	.	TRBV6-5	TRBJ1-6	TGTGCCAGCAGTCTTGGGATATCTGGATCACCCCTCCACTTT	CASSLGISGSPLHF
.	TRBD2	TRBV5-1	TRBJ2-3	TGCGCCAGCAGCGTGGGACTAGCGATAAAAACAGATACGCAGTATTTT	CASSVGLAIKTDTQYF
.	.	TRBV5-1	TRBJ2-5	TGCGCCAGCAGCAGTAGGACGTCTCAACAAGAGACCCAGTACTTC	CASSSRTSQQETQYF
.	TRBD1	TRBV13	TRBJ2-7	TGTGCCAGCAGCTCCACGGACAGGGGGCGAGGTGGTGAGCAGTACTTC	CASSSTDRGRGGEQYF
.	.	TRBV30	TRBJ1-2	TGTGCCCAGCGGGCTGGTTTTTACGGGGGAACTAACTATGGCTACACCTTC	CAQRAGFYGGTNYGYTF
.	.	TRBV27	TRBJ2-3	TGTGCCAGCTTACCCCCCGGGGGCACAGATACGCAGTATTTT	CASLPPGGTDTQYF
.	.	TRBV2	TRBJ1-1	TGTGCCAGCAGTGTAAATAGGAACACTGAAGCTTTCTTT	CASSVNRNTEAFF
few	TRBD1	TRBV10-2	TRBJ2-5	TGCGCCAGCAGCCGGGACAGGCAAGAGACCCAGTACTTC	CASSRDRQETQYF
.	TRBD1	TRBV19	TRBJ2-7	TGTGCCGCCTCAGGACAGGGTAGGGCCTACGAGCAGTACTTC	CAASGQGRAYEQYF
.	.	TRBV7-3	TRBJ2-1	TGTGCCAGCAGCTTGGGACTGAACAATGAGCAGTTCTTC	CASSLGLNNEQFF
.	.	TRBV7-2	TRBJ2-1	TGTGCCAGCAGACGACCTAGCGAAAGTTTCTACAATGAGCAGTTCTTC	CASRRPSESFYNEQFF
.	.	TRBV10-3	TRBJ1-6	TGTGCCCTAGGGGAGGAGGATTCACCCCTCCACTTT	CALGEEDSPLHF
once	.	TRBV6-5	TRBJ1-5	TGTGCCAGCAGTCTCGGGGGGGCTAGCAATCAGCCCCAGCATTTT	CASSLGGASNQPQHF
few	TRBD1	TRBV5-1	TRBJ1-6	TGCGCCAGCAAGGACAGGAGCTCCTATAATTCACCCCTCCACTTT	CASKDRSSYNSPLHF
few	.	TRBV5-1	TRBJ2-1	TGCGCCAGCAGCTTGGGAGTAGGAAGCTCCTACAATGAGCAGTTCTTC	CASSLGVGSSYNEQFF
.	TRBD1	TRBV30	TRBJ1-6	TGTGCCTGGAGTATCCGGACAGGGTATTCACCCCTCCACTTT	CAWSIRTGYSPLHF
.	TRBD1	TRBV15	TRBJ2-7	TGTGCCACCAGCAGGGACAGGGGCTCCTACGAGCAGTACTTC	CATSRDRGSYEQYF
once	.	TRBV5-1	TRBJ2-6	TGCGCCAGCAGCTTGGTAGCTTCGGGGGCCAACGTCCTGACTTTC	CASSLVASGANVLTF
.	.	TRBV5-6	TRBJ1-6	TGTGCCAGCGGGGGGCCCGAGTCACCCCTCCACTTT	CASGGPESPLHF
.	.	TRBV2	TRBJ1-1	TGTGCCAGCAGGATAACCATGAACACTGAAGCTTTCTTT	CASRITMNTEAFF
.	.	TRBV3-1/TRBV3-2	TRBJ1-1	TGTGCCAGCAGCCAAGAGCCCGGGGGTCGGAACACTGAAGCTTTCTTT	CASSQEPGGRNTEAFF
.	.	TRBV4-2	TRBJ1-6	TGTGCCAGCAGCCAAGAGGGGGGGTCTATTAATTCACCCCTCCACTTT	CASSQEGGSINSPLHF
few	TRBD2	TRBV7-2	TRBJ2-5	TGTGCCAGCAGCTTAGGCGGGGGGCCGTCGACCCAGTACTTC	CASSLGGGPSTQYF
.	.	TRBV7-2	TRBJ2-1	TGTGCCAGCAGCTCCTCTAGCGTACACCAGTTCTTC	CASSSSSVHQFF
once	.	TRBV29-1	TRBJ1-2	TGCAGCGTTGATGAGGGGTCCTACTATGGCTACACCTTC	CSVDEGSYYGYTF
.	.	TRBV6-2/TRBV6-3	TRBJ1-1	TGTGCCAGCAGTTACCCGGGGATTGGATCGAACACTGAAGCTTTCTTT	CASSYPGIGSNTEAFF
.	.	TRBV19	TRBJ1-1	TGTGCCAGTAGTATGGTTGGCAGCCCAGCTTTCTTT	CASSMVGSPAFF
.	.	TRBV27	TRBJ1-2	TGTGCCAGCAGTTCACAGGTCCTGGGTGGCTACACCTTC	CASSSQVLGGYTF
.	TRBD1	TRBV24-1	TRBJ2-3	TGTGCCACCAGTGACGGGACAGGGTATACGCAGTATTTT	CATSDGTGYTQYF
.	.	TRBV4-2	TRBJ1-1	TGTGCCAGCAGCCAGGAGGGACTCGCGAACACTGAAGCTTTCTTT	CASSQEGLANTEAFF
.	TRBD2	TRBV2	TRBJ2-1	TGTGCCAGCAGCGGATGGCCCGGGGGGAGGGGAAATGAGCAGTTCTTC	CASSGWPGGRGNEQFF
.	TRBD1	TRBV4-1	TRBJ1-3	TGCGCCAGCAGCCACCGACAGGGGGCTATTGGAAACACCATATATTTT	CASSHRQGAIGNTIYF
few	TRBD1	TRBV12-3/TRBV12-4	TRBJ1-1	TGTGCCAGCAGTCCGGGACAGTCCACTGAAGCTTTCTTT	CASSPGQSTEAFF
.	.	TRBV6-5	TRBJ1-1	TGTGCCAGCAGTTATTTGATCATGGGCACTGAAGCTTTCTTT	CASSYLIMGTEAFF